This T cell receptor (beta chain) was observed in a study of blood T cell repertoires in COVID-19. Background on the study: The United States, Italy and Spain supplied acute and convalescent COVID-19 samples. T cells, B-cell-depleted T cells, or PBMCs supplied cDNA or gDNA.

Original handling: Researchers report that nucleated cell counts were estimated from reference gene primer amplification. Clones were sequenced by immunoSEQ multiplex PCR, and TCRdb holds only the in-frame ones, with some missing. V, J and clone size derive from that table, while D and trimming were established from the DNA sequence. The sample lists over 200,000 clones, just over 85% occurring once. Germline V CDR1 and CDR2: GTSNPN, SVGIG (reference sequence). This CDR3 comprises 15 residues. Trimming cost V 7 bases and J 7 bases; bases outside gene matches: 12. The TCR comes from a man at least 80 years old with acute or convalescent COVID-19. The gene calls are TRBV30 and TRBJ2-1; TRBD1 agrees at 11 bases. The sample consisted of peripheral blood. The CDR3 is CAFQFIGTGGNEQFF. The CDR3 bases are TGTGCCTTCCAGTTTATCGGGACAGGGGGAAATGAGCAGTTCTTC.